This T cell receptor (beta chain) was obtained from a study of blood T cell repertoires in COVID-19 (dated by TCRdb to 2018 to 2020). About the study as a whole: Collaborator samples came from the United States, Italy and Spain and covered acute and convalescent phases of COVID-19. Sample metadata almost always included a de-identified subject ID, COVID-19 status, age in years and sex. The repertoires were released in a freely available public database meant as a resource for research on the immune response to SARS-CoV-2. Subjects who had been exposed to COVID-19, were actively infected with it, or had recovered from it provided the deeply sampled blood TCRbeta repertoires that made up the dataset. Where available, HLA class I and class II types were taken from metadata supplied by the sample provider and were not determined by assay-based typing. The material from the prospective study consisted of cDNA or gDNA derived from T cells, B-cell-depleted T cells, or PBMCs. The samples were drawn from two sources: the first 160 participants of the ongoing ImmuneRACE study, and 1,000 to 1,500 subjects contributed by 6 global collaborators.

The CDR3 covers 11 residues, taking in both the cysteine and the phenylalanine. The DNA shown is the 33-base CDR3, in frame from base 1. For CDR1 and CDR2, the germline V gene (reference sequence) lists SGHNT and YYREEE. The germline ends are 2 bases apart after V is trimmed by 4 bases and J by 1 base. Whole blood was collected in K2EDTA tubes by collaborating institutions according to the institutions' own protocols. For TCRbeta analysis, collaborator samples were shipped as frozen whole blood, as isolated PBMCs, or as DNA extracted from either sample type. This clone was counted a few times. What antigen it recognizes has not been identified. Base qualities were left out, and no much larger clone turns up one base away. The immunoSEQ Assay, a bias-controlled multiplex PCR, was used to amplify TCRbeta CDR3 regions from genomic DNA. In the original analysis: Within the assay, amplification of reference gene primers was used to estimate how many nucleated cells each sample contained. To quantify the absolute abundance of each unique TCRbeta CDR3 rearrangement, sequence reads were collapsed and filtered. Productive Simpson clonality was computed per sample as the square root of Simpson's diversity index over productive rearrangements. TCRdb obtained this table from immuneACCESS and retained in-frame rearrangements with V and J assigned. These tables miss some clones; where compared with another copy, unresolved V genes account for less than half of the shortfall, and the remainder is unexplained. The DNA gave D and trimming, while V, J and clone size come from that table. The sample table lists approximately 100,000 clones, roughly 80% of them with a count of one. Clones ranked in the top ten supply about 10% of the sample.

The full study reports these points: How much clinical and demographic metadata was included differed by source and by participant, and the metadata was provided uncurated.

The receptor was derived from a woman older than 75 with acute or convalescent COVID-19. The sequence links TRBV5-4 to TRBJ1-1; the D gene is unclear. Material for sequencing was peripheral blood. The nucleotides are TGTGCCAGCAGCCGGAACACTGAAGCTTTCTTT. This sequence encodes CASSRNTEAFF.